This T cell receptor beta chain was recorded in a study of T-cell reconstitution after alpha-beta-depleted transplantation in children. This clonotype was seen at least ten times. The junction had 10 bases not matched to a gene; V was cut back by 5 bases and J by 4 bases. The length of the CDR3 is 15 residues. Per germline, CDR1 DFQATT and CDR2 SNEGSKA (reference sequence). TCRbeta library preparation incorporated unique molecular identifiers. TCRdb re-called the PCR reads through MiXCR, storing one row per CDR3 protein. The table records fewer than 120,000 distinct CDR3 sequences, around 10% of them present only once.

This chain links TRBV20-1 with TRBJ2-5; 10 nucleotides align to TRBD2. Sequences were derived from PBMCs from the stem cell graft donor, sampled from the stem cell graft. The TCR comes from a human donor who donated a stem cell graft to a child with acute lymphoblastic leukemia. For the CDR3, the DNA is TGCAGTGCTGTCCGCCCAGCGGGAGGGCGAGAGACCCAGTACTTC. Translated: CSAVRPAGGRETQYF.